The entry that follows covers one TCR beta chain sequence. What it binds is not known. The sample belongs to a study of T cells expressing NK-cell markers. Across the whole study: CD3+CD56+NKG2C+, CD3+CD56+NKG2C- and CD3+CD56-NKG2C+ T cells, once sorted, supplied the TCR beta repertoires. The authors sequenced eight donors, of whom seven were HCMV-seropositive and one was seronegative.

Regarding the study as a whole: The share of CD8+ T cells held by dominant NKG2C+ clonotypes was about 1.0-7.5% in over 5 donors.

TCRdb reworked the 5' RACE reads into one entry per CDR3 protein, no DNA. This listing includes a few hundred thousand distinct CDR3 sequences. The germline gives CDR1 ENHRY, CDR2 SYGVKD. The CDR3 extends over 15 amino acids. The sequenced sample was blood T cells: a sorted CD56 or NKG2C T cell subset, CD4+ or CD8+ T cells, or bulk PBMC T cells (not recorded which). This clonotype was obtained from a man between 18 and 35 years old in good health. This chain connects TRBV10-3 to TRBJ2-5; TCRdb calls TRBD2, which cannot be checked without DNA. CDR3 protein: CAISVTGTSTETQYF.